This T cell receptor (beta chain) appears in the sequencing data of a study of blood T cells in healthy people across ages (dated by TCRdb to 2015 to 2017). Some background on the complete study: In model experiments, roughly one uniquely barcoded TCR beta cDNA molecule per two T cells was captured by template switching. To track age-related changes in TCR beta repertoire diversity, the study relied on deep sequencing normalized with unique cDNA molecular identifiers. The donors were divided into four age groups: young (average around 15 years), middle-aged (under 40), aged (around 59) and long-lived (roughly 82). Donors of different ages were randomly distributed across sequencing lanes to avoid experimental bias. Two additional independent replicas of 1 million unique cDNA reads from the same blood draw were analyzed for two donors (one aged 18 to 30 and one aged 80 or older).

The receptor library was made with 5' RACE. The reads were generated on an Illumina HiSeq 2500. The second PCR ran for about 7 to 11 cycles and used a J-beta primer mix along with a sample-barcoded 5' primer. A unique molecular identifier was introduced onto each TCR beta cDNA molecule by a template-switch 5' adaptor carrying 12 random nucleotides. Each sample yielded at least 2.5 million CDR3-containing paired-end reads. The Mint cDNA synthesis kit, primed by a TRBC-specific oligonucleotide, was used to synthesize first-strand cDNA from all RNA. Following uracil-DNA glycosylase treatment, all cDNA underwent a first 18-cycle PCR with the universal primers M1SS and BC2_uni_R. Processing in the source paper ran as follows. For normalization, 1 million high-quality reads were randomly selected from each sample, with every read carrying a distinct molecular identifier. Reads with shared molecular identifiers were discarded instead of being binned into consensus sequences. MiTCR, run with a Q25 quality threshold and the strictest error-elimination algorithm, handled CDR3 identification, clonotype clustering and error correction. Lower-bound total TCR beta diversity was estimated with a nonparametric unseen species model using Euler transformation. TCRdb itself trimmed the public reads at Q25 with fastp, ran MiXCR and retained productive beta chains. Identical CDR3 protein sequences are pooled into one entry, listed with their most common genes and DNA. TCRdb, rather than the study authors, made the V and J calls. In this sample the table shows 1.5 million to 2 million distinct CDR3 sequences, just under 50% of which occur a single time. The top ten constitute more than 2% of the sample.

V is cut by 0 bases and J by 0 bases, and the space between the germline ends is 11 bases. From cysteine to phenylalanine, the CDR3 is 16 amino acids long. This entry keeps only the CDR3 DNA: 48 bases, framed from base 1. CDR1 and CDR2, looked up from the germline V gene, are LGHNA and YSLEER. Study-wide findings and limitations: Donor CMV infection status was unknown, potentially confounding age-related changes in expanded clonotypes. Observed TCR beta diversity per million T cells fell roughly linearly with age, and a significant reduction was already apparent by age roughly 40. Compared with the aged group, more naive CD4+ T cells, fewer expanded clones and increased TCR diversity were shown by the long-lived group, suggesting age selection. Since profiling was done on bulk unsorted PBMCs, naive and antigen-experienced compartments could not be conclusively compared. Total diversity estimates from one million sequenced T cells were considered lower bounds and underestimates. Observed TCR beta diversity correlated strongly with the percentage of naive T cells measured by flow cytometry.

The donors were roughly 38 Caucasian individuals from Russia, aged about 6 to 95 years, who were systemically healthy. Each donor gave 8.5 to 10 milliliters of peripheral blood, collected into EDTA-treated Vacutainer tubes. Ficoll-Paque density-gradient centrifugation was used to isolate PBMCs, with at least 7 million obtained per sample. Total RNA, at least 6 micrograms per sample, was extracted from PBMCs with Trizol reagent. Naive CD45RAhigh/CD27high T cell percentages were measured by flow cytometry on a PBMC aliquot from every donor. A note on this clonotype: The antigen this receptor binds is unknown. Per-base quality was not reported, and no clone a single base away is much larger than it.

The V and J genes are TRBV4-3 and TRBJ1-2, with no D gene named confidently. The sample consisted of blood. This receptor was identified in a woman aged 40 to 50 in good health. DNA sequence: TGCGCCAGCAGCCAAGAGAGATTAGTACCTAACTATGGCTACACCTTC. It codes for CASSQERLVPNYGYTF.